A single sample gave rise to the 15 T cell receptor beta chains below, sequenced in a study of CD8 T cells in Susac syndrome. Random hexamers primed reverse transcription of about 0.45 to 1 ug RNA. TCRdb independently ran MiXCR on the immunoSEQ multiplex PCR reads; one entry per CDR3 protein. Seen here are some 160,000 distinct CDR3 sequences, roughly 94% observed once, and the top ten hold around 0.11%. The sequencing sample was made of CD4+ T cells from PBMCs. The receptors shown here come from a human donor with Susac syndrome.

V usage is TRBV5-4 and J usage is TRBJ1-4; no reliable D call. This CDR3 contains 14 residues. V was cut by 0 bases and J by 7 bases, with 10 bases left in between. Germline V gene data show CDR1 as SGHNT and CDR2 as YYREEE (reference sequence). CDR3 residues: CASSLGGKFEKLFF. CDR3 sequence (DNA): TGTGCCAGCAGCTTGGGAGGAAAATTTGAAAAACTGTTTTTT.

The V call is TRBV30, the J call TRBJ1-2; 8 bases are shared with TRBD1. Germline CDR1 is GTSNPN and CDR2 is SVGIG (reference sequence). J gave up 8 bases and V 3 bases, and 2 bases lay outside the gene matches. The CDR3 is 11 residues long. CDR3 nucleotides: TGTGCCTGGAGGTCAGGGGGCGGCTACACCTTC. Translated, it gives CAWRSGGGYTF.

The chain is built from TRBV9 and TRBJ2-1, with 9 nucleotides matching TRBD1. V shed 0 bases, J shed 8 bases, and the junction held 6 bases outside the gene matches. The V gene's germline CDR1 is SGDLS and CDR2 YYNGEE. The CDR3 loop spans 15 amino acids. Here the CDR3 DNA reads TGTGCCAGCAGCGTAGGGATACAGGGGGCGGATGAGCAGTTCTTC. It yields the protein CASSVGIQGADEQFF.

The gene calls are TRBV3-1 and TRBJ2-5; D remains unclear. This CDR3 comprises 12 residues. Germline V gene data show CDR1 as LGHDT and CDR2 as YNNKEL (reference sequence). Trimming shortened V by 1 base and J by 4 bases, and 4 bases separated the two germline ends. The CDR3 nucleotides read TGTGCCAGCAGCCAAGTAGCAGAGACCCAGTACTTC. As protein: CASSQVAETQYF.

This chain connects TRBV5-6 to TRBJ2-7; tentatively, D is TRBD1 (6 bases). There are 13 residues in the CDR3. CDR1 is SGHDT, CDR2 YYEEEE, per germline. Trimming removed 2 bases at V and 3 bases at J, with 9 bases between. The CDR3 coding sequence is TGTGCCAGCAGCTTTGCAGGGGACTACGAGCAGTACTTC. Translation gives CASSFAGDYEQYF.

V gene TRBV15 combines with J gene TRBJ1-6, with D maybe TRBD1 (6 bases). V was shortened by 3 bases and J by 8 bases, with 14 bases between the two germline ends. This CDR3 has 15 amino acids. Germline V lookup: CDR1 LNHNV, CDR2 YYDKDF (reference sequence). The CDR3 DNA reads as TGTGCCACCAGCAGGGGTGACAGGTTTGATTCACCCCTCCACTTT. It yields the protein CATSRGDRFDSPLHF.

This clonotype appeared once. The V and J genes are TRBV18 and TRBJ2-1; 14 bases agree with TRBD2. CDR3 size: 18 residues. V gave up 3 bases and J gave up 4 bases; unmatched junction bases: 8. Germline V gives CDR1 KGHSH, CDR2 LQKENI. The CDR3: CASSPGLAGDLVYNEQFF. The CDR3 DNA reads TGTGCCAGCTCACCGGGACTAGCGGGGGACCTTGTATACAATGAGCAGTTCTTC.

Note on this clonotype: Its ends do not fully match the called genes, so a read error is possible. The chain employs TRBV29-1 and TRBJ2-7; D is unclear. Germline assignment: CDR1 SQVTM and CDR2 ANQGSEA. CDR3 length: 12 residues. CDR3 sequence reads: CSVEDASYEEYF. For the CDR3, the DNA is TGCAGCGTTGAAGACGCTTCCTACGAGGAGTACTTC.

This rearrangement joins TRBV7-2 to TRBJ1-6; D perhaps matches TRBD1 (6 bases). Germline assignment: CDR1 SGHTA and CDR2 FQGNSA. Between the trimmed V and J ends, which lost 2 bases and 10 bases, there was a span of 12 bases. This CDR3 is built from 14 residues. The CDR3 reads CASSLPTGQSPLHF. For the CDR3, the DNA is TGTGCCAGCAGCTTACCCACAGGGCAATCACCCCTCCACTTT.

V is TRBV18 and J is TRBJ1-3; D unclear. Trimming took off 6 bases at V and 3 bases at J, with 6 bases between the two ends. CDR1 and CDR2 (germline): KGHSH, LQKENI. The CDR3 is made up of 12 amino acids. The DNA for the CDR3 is TGTGCCAGCTCTTCTGATGGAAACACCATATATTTT. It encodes CASSSDGNTIYF. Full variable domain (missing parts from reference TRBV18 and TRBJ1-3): NAGVMQNPRHLVRRRGQEARLRCSPMKGHSHVYWYRQLPEEGLKFMVYLQKENIIDESGMPKERFSAEFPKEGPSILRIQQVVRGDSAAYFCASSSDGNTIYFGEGSWLTVV.

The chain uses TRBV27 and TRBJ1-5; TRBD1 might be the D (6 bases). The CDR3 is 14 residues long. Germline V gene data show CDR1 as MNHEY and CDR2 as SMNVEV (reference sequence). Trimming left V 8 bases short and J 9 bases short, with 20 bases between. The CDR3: CASGPSQGRGPQHF. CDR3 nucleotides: TGTGCCAGCGGCCCCTCGCAGGGCAGGGGGCCCCAGCATTTT.

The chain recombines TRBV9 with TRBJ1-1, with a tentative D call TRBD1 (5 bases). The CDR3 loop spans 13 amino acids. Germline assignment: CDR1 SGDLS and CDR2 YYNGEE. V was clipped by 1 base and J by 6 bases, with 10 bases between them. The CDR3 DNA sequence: TGTGCCAGCAGCGTACGGGGGGAGGCTGAAGCTTTCTTT. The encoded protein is CASSVRGEAEAFF.

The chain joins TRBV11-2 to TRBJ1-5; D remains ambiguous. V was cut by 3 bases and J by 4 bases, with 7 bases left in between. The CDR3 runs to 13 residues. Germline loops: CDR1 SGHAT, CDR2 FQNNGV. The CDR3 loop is CASSFGANQPQHF. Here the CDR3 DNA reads TGTGCCAGCAGCTTCGGCGCTAATCAGCCCCAGCATTTT.

The CDR3 region has the DNA TGTGCCACCCGCCCGCCGCCACCACGAGAGACCCAGTACTTC. Amino acid sequence: CATRPPPPRETQYF. The chain joins TRBV19 to TRBJ2-5; D is undetermined. Germline lookup yields CDR1 LNHDA and CDR2 SQIVND (reference sequence). The ends were cut back, 10 bases at V and 4 bases at J, with 19 bases in the middle. This CDR3 has 14 residues.

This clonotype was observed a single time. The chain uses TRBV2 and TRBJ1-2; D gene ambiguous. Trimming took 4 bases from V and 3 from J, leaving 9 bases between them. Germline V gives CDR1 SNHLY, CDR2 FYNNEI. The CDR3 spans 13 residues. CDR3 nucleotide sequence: TGTGCCAGCAGTGCAAACATACACTATGGCTACACCTTC. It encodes CASSANIHYGYTF.